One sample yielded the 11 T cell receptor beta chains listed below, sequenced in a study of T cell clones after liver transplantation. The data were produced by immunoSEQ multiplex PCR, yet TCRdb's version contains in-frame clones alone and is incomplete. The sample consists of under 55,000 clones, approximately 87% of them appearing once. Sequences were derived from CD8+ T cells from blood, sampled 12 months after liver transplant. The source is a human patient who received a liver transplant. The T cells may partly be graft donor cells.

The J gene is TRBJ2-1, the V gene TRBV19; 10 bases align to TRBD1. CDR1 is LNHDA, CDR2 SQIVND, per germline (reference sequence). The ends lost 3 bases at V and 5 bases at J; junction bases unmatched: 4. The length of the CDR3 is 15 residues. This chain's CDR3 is CASSIWGQGHNEQFF. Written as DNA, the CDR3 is TGTGCCAGTAGTATTTGGGGACAGGGGCACAATGAGCAGTTCTTC.

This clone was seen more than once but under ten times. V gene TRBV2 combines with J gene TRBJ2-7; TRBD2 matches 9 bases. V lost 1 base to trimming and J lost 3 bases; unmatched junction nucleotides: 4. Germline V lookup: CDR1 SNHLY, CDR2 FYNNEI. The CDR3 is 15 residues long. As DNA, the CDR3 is TGTGCCAGCAGTGAAGTGCAAGCGGGAGGCTACGAGCAGTACTTC. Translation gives CASSEVQAGGYEQYF.

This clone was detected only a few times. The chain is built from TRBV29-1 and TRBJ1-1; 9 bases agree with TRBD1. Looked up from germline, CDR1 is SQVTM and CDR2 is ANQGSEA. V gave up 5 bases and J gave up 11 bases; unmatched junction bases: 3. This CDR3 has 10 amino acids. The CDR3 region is CSVSGTGAFF. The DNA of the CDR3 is TGCAGCGTTTCCGGGACAGGGGCTTTCTTT.

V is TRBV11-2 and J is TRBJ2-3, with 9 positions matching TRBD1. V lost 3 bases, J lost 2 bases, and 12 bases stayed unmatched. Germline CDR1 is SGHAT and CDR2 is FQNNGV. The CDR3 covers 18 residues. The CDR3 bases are TGTGCCAGCAGCTTCCAACCACAGGGGGCTAGCTTCACAGATACGCAGTATTTT. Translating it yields CASSFQPQGASFTDTQYF.

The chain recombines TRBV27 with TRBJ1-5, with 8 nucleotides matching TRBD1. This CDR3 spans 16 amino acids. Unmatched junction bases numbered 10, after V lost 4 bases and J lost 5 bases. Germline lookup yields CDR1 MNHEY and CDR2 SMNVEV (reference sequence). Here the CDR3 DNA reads TGTGCCAGCAGTTCCCTCACGGACAGGGTCGATCAGCCCCAGCATTTT. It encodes CASSSLTDRVDQPQHF.

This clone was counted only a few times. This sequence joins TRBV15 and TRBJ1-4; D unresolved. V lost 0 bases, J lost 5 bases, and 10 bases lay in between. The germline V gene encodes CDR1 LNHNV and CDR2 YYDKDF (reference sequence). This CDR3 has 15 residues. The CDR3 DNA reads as TGTGCCACCAGCAGAGACATCTACACGAATGAAAAACTGTTTTTT. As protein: CATSRDIYTNEKLFF.

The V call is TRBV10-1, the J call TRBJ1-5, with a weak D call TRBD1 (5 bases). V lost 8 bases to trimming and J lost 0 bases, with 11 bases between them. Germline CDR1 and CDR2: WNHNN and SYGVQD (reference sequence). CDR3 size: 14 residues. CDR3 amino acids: CASSLGGSNQPQHF. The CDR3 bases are TGCGCCAGCTCCCTGGGGGGTAGCAATCAGCCCCAGCATTTT.

The DNA for the CDR3 is TGTGCCAGCAGATTGGACTTTAACGAGCAGTACTTC. It translates to CASRLDFNEQYF. V and J are TRBV7-9 and TRBJ2-7; the D gene is possibly TRBD2 (5 bases). Germline values: CDR1 SEHNR, CDR2 FQNEAQ (reference sequence). This CDR3 comprises 12 residues. Trimming removed 6 bases at V and 5 bases at J, with 11 bases between.

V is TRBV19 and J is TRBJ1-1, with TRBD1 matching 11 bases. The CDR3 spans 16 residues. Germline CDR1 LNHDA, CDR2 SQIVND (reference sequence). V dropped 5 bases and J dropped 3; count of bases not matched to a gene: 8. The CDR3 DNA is TGTGCCAGTAGTCACTGGACAGGGGGCGCGGACACTGAAGCTTTCTTT. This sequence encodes CASSHWTGGADTEAFF. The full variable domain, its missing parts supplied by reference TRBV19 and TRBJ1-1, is DGGITQSPKYLFRKEGQNVTLSCEQNLNHDAMYWYRQDPGQGLRLIYYSQIVNDFQKGDIAEGYSVSREKKESFPLTVTSAQKNPTAFYLCASSHWTGGADTEAFFGQGTRLTVV.

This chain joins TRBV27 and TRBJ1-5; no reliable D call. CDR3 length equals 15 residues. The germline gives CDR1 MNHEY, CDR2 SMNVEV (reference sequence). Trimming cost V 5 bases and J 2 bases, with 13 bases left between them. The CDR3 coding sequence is TGTGCCAGCAGTCCGACTTGGGGAGGCAATCAGCCCCAGCATTTT. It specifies CASSPTWGGNQPQHF.

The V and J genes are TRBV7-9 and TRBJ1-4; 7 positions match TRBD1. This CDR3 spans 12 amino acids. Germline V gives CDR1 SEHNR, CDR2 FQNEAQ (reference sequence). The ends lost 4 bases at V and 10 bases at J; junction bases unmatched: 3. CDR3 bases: TGTGCCAGCAGCTCAGGGGGGGGAAAACTGTTTTTT. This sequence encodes CASSSGGGKLFF. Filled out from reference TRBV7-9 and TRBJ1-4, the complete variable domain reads DTGVSQNPRHKITKRGQNVTFRCDPISEHNRLYWYRQTLGQGPEFLTYFQNEAQLEKSRLLSDRFSAERPKGSFSTLEIQRTEQGDSAMYLCASSSGGGKLFFGSGTQLSVL.